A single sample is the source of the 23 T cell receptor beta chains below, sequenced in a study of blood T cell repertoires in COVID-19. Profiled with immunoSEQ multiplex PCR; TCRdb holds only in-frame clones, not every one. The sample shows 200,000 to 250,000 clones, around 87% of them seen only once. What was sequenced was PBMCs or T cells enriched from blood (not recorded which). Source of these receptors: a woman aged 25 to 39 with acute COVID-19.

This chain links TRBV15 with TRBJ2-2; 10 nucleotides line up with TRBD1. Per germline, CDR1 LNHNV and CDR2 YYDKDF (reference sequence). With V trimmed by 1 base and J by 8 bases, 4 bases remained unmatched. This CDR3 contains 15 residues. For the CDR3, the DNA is TGTGCCACCAGCAGAGGGACAGGGGGTTGGGGGGAGCTGTTTTTT. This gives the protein CATSRGTGGWGELFF.

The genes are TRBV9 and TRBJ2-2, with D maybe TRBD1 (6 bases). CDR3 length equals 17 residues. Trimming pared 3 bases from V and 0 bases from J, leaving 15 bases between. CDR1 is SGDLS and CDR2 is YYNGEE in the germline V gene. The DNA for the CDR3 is TGTGCCAGCAGCGAATCACCGGGACACGCGAACACCGGGGAGCTGTTTTTT. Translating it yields CASSESPGHANTGELFF.

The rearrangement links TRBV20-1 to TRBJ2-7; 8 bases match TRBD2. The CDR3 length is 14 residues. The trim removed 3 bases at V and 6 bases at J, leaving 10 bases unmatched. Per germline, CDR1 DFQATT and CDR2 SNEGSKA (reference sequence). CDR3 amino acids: CSASTSGHEAEQYF. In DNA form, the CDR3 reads TGCAGTGCTAGTACTAGCGGTCATGAAGCCGAGCAGTACTTC.

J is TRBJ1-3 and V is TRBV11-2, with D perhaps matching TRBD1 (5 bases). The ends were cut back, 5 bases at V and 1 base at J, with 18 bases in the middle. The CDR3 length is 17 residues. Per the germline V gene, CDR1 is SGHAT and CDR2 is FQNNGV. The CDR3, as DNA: TGTGCCAGCAGCCCAGAGGAGGGGCCGGGTTCTGGAAACACCATATATTTT. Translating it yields CASSPEEGPGSGNTIYF.

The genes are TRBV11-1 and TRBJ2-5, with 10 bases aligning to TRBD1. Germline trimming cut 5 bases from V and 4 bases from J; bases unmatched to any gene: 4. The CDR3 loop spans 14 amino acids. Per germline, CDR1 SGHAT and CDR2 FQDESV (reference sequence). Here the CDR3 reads CASSPTGGLETQYF. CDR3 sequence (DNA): TGTGCCAGCAGCCCGACAGGGGGCCTAGAGACCCAGTACTTC. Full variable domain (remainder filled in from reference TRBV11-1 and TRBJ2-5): EAEVAQSPRYKITEKSQAVAFWCDPISGHATLYWYRQILGQGPELLVQFQDESVVDDSQLPKDRFSAERLKGVDSTLKIQPAELGDSAMYLCASSPTGGLETQYFGPGTRLLVL.

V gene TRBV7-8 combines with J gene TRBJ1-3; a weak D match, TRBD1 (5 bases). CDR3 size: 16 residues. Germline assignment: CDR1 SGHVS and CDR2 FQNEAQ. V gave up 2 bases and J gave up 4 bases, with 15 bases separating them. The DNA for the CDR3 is TGTGCCAGCAGCTTAAATGCCTTTGGGGCCGGAAACACCATATATTTT. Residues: CASSLNAFGAGNTIYF.

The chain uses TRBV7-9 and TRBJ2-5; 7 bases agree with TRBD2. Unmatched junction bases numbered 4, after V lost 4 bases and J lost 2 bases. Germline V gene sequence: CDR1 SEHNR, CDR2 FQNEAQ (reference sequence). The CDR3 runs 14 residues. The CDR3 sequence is CASSSSGMQETQYF. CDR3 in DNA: TGTGCCAGCAGCTCAAGCGGGATGCAAGAGACCCAGTACTTC.

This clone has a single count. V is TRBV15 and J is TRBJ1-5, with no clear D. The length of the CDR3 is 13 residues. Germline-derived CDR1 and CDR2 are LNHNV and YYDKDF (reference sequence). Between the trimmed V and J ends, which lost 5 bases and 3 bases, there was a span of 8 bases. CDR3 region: CATSSGINQPQHF. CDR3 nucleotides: TGTGCCACCAGCTCGGGGATCAATCAGCCCCAGCATTTT.

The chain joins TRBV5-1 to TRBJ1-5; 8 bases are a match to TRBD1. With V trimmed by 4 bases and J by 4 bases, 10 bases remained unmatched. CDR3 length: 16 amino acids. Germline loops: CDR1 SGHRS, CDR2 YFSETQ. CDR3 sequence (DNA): TGCGCCAGCAGCCCATCAGGACAGGGAACGAATCAGCCCCAGCATTTT. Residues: CASSPSGQGTNQPQHF.

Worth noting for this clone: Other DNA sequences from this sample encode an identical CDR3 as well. CDR3 nucleotides: TGTGCCAGTAGTCGTTCTGGAAACACCATATATTTT. Its translation is CASSRSGNTIYF. The chain links TRBV19 to TRBJ1-3, with D unclear. V lost 5 bases and J lost 1, with 3 bases in between. The CDR3 sequence is 12 residues long. Germline CDR1 LNHDA, CDR2 SQIVND (reference sequence).

CDR3 region: CASSMSGSGGEQYF. CDR3 DNA sequence: TGTGCCAGCAGCATGAGCGGGAGCGGCGGCGAGCAGTACTTC. The rearrangement links TRBV11-3 to TRBJ2-7; 8 bases map to TRBD2. Trimming removed 5 bases from V and 6 bases from J; junction bases left unmatched: 9. Germline V gene sequence: CDR1 SGHNT, CDR2 YENEEA. The CDR3 length is 14 residues.

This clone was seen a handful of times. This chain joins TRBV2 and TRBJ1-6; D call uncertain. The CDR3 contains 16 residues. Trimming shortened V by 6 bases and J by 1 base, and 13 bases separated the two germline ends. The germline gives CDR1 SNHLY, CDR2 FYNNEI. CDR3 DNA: TGTGCCAGCAGAACCAAGCCTACTTCCTATAATTCACCCCTCCACTTT. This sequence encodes CASRTKPTSYNSPLHF.

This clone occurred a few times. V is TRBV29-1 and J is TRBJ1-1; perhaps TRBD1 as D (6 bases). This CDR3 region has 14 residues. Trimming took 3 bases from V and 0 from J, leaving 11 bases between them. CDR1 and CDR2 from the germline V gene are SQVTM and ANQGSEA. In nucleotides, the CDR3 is TGCAGCGTTGAGGACAGCTACGTGAACACTGAAGCTTTCTTT. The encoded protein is CSVEDSYVNTEAFF.

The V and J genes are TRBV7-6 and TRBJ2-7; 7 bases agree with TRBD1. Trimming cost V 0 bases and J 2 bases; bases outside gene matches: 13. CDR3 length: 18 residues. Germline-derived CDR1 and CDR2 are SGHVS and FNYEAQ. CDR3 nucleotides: TGTGCCAGCAGCTTAGCCGACAGGGCTGCCCCCCAGGCCTACGAGCAGTACTTC. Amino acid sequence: CASSLADRAAPQAYEQYF.

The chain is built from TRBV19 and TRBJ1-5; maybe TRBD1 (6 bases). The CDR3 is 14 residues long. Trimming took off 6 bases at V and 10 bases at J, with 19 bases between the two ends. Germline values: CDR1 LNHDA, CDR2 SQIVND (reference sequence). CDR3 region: CASSHARGGAPQHF. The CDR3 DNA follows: TGTGCCAGTAGCCACGCGAGAGGGGGGGCTCCCCAGCATTTT.

The CDR3 DNA sequence: TGTGCCAGCAGTTACTCGACCAGAGGGAGCTACTCCTACAATGAGCAGTTCTTC. This codes for CASSYSTRGSYSYNEQFF. This sequence joins TRBV6-2 or TRBV6-3 and TRBJ2-1; D might be TRBD2 (5 bases). Trimming left V 0 bases short and J 0 bases short, with 15 bases between. The CDR3 totals 18 residues. The germline V gene encodes CDR1 MNHEY and CDR2 SVGEGT.

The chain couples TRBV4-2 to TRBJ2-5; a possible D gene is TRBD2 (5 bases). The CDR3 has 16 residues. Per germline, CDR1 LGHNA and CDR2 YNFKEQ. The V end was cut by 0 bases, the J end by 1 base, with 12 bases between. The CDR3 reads CASSQEGGLAQETQYF. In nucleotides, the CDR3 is TGTGCCAGCAGCCAAGAGGGTGGGCTAGCCCAAGAGACCCAGTACTTC.

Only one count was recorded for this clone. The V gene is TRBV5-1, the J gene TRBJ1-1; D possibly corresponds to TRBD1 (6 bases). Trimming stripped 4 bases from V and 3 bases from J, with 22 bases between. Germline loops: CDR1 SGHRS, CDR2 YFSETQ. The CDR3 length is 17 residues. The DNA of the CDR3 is TGCGCCAGCAGCCCCGCGGGGGGGGCTACGGGGCACACTGAAGCTTTCTTT. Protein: CASSPAGGATGHTEAFF.

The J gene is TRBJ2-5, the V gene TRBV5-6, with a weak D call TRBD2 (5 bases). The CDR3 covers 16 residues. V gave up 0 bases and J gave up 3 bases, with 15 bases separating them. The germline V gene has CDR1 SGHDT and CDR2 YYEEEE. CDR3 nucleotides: TGTGCCAGCAGCTTGGCCCACAGCGGAGCGGAAGAGACCCAGTACTTC. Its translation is CASSLAHSGAEETQYF.

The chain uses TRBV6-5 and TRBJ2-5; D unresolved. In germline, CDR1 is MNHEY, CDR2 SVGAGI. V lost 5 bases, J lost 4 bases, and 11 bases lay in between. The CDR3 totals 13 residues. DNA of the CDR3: TGTGCCAGCAGTCCTCGGGTTCTAGAGACCCAGTACTTC. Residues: CASSPRVLETQYF.

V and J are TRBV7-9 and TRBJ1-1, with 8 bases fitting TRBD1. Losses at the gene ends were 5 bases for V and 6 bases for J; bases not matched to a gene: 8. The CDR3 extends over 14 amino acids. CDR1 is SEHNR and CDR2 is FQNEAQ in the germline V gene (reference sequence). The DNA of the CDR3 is TGTGCCAGCAGCAGCGGACAGGGTGTCTCTGAAGCTTTCTTT. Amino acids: CASSSGQGVSEAFF.

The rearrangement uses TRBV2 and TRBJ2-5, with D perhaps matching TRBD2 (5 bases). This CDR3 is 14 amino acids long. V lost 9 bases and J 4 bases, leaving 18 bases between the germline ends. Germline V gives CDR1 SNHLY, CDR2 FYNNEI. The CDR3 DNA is TGTGCCAGTCGACGGGGTTTAAGCGTAGAGACCCAGTACTTC. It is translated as CASRRGLSVETQYF. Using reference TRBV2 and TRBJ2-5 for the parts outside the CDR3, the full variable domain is EPEVTQTPSHQVTQMGQEVILRCVPISNHLYFYWYRQILGQKVEFLVSFYNNEISEKSEIFDDQFSVERPDGSNFTLKIRSTKLEDSAMYFCASRRGLSVETQYFGPGTRLLVL.

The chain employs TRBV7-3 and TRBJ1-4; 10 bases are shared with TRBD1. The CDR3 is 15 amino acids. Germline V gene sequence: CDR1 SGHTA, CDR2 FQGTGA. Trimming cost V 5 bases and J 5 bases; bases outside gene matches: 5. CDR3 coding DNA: TGTGCCAGCAGCCCAGGGACAGGGGCAAATGAAAAACTGTTTTTT. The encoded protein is CASSPGTGANEKLFF. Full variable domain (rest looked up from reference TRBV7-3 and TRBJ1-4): GAGVSQTPSNKVTEKGKYVELRCDPISGHTALYWYRQSLGQGPEFLIYFQGTGAADDSGLPNDRFFAVRPEGSVSTLKIQRTERGDSAVYLCASSPGTGANEKLFFGSGTQLSVL.